The next 7 T cell receptor beta chains were all read from a single sample in a study of patients and donors after allogeneic stem cell transplantation. TCRdb re-analysed the RT-PCR reads in MiXCR, keeping a single row per CDR3 protein. The data hold roughly 880,000 distinct CDR3 sequences, with more than 15% observed a single time. The source material was blood, either unsorted or a sorted T cell fraction (not recorded which). These TCRs come from a human donor who was either an allogeneic HSCT recipient or a stem cell or donor lymphocyte infusion donor (not recorded which). It is not recorded whose cells these are; they may come from a transplant donor.

V is TRBV6-1 and J is TRBJ1-5; D unclear. CDR3 length: 15 residues. In germline, CDR1 is MNHNS, CDR2 SASEGT. Between the trimmed V and J ends, which lost 6 bases and 0 bases, there was a span of 12 bases. CDR3 nucleotides: TGTGCCAGCAGCCCGATGACACTTAGCAATCAGCCCCAGCATTTT. It translates to CASSPMTLSNQPQHF.

The chain uses TRBV20-1 and TRBJ2-3; D might be TRBD2 (6 bases). Germline V CDR1 and CDR2: DFQATT, SNEGSKA (reference sequence). The CDR3 loop spans 16 amino acids. Between the trimmed V and J ends, which lost 3 bases and 0 bases, there was a span of 16 bases. CDR3 DNA: TGCAGTGCTAGTCTACCGGGACTCACTAGCACAGATACGCAGTATTTT. Protein product: CSASLPGLTSTDTQYF.

This rearrangement joins TRBV6-1 to TRBJ2-5; D is perhaps TRBD1 (5 bases). This CDR3 is 14 amino acids long. V gave up 7 bases and J gave up 1 base, with 13 bases separating them. The germline gives CDR1 MNHNS, CDR2 SASEGT. DNA for the CDR3: TGTGCCAGCAACACCGGACAATTCCAAGAGACCCAGTACTTC. It yields the protein CASNTGQFQETQYF.

V and J are TRBV5-1 and TRBJ2-1, with 8 bases matching TRBD2. The germline CDR1 and CDR2 sequences are SGHRS and YFSETQ. V lost 5 bases, J lost 6 bases, and 7 bases stayed unmatched. This CDR3 has 14 residues. The CDR3 sequence: CASSQTRGGNEQFF. The CDR3 nucleotides are TGCGCCAGCAGTCAAACACGGGGGGGCAATGAGCAGTTCTTC.

The sample holds a few counts of this clonotype. This chain's CDR3 is CASSFRTGSYNSPLHF. The CDR3 bases are TGTGCCAGCAGCTTTCGGACGGGCTCCTATAATTCACCCCTCCACTTT. The V and J genes are TRBV27 and TRBJ1-6, with D unclear. Looked up from germline, CDR1 is MNHEY and CDR2 is SMNVEV (reference sequence). CDR3 length: 16 amino acids. V was shortened by 6 bases and J by 0 bases, with 12 bases between the two germline ends.

The V call is TRBV7-9, the J call TRBJ1-5; no clear D. Germline V gene data show CDR1 as SEHNR and CDR2 as FQNEAQ (reference sequence). V lost 7 bases to trimming and J lost 8 bases, with 12 bases between them. This CDR3 contains 12 residues. Here the CDR3 reads CASNVWGEPQHF. CDR3 sequence (DNA): TGTGCCAGCAACGTCTGGGGAGAGCCCCAGCATTTT.

This clonotype was recorded a few times. This chain uses TRBV24-1 with TRBJ1-3; D ambiguous. Trimming pared 7 bases from V and 4 bases from J, leaving 10 bases between. The CDR3 runs 13 residues. In germline, CDR1 is KGHDR, CDR2 SFDVKD. The CDR3 loop is CATRETAGNTIYF. Written as DNA, the CDR3 is TGTGCCACCAGGGAGACCGCCGGAAACACCATATATTTT.